The T cell receptor (beta chain) under discussion was sequenced for a study of blood T cell repertoires in COVID-19. Profiling relied on immunoSEQ multiplex PCR, and the TCRdb table lists in-frame clones only, not all of them. The sample has approximately 460,000 clones, 89% seen once. Germline lookup yields CDR1 SGHNT and CDR2 YYREEE (reference sequence). The CDR3 has 15 amino acids. V lost 4 bases and J lost 10; bases outside the gene matches: 11. The sequenced sample was peripheral blood. This sequence was found in a man aged 18 to 35 with COVID-19, enrolled during active disease. The genes are TRBV5-4 and TRBJ1-6; 7 positions agree with TRBD1. CDR3: CASSIIDRDGSPLHF. The CDR3 DNA reads as TGTGCCAGCAGCATCATTGACAGGGATGGATCACCCCTCCACTTT. Variable domain in full (rest from reference TRBV5-4 and TRBJ1-6): ETGVTQSPTHLIKTRGQQVTLRCSSQSGHNTVSWYQQALGQGPQFIFQYYREEENGRGNFPPRFSGLQFPNYSSELNVNALELDDSALYLCASSIIDRDGSPLHFGNGTRLTVT.